This T cell receptor beta chain was found in a study of OX40 agonist ivuxolimab in advanced cancers. As for this clone: As yet, its antigen is unknown.

Study findings and constraints: Still undetermined is the antigen specificity of the expanded peripheral T cells.

Assay: immunoSEQ multiplex PCR; the TCRdb copy retains only in-frame clones and omits some. The table has roughly 64,000 clones, about 83% seen once. Specimen: CD4+ or CD8+ T cells sorted from blood, collected in a trial of the OX40 agonist ivuxolimab. The clonotype originates from an adult with an advanced solid tumor such as melanoma, head and neck, liver or kidney cancer.

The CDR3 coding sequence is TGTGCCTGGAGTGTTAACAAGGAGAATGAAAAACTGTTTTTT. Residues: CAWSVNKENEKLFF. The chain is built from TRBV30 and TRBJ1-4; D uncertain. Between the trimmed V and J ends, which lost 0 bases and 5 bases, there was a span of 10 bases. Germline CDR1 is GTSNPN and CDR2 is SVGIG (reference sequence). The CDR3 length is 14 residues.